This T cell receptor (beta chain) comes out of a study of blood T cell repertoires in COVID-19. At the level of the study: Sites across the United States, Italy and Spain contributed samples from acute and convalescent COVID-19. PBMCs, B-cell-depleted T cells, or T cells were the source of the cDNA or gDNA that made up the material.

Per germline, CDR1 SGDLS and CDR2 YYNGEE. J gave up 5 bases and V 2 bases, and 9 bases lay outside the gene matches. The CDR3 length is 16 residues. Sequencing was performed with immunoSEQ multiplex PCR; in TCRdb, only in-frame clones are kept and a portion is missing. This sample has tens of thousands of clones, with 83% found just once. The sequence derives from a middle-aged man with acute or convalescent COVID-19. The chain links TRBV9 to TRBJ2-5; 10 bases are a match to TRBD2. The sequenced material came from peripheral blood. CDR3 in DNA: TGTGCCAGCAGCGTTGATCCTAGCGGGAGCTGGGAGACCCAGTACTTC. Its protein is CASSVDPSGSWETQYF.